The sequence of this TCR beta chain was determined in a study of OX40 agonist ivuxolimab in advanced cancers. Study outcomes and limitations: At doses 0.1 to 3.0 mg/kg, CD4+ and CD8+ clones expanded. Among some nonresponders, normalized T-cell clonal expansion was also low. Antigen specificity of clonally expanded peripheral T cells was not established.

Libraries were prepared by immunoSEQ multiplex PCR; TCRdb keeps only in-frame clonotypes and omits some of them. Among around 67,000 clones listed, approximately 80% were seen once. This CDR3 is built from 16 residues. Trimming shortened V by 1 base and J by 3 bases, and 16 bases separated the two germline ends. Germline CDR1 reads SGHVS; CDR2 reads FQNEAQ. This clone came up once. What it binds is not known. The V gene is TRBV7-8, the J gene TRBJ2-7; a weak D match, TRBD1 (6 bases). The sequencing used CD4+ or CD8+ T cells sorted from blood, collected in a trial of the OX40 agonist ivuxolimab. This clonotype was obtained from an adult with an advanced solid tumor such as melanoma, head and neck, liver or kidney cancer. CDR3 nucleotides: TGTGCCAGCAGCTTAGGGACAGTACAAGTGAACTACGAGCAGTACTTC. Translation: CASSLGTVQVNYEQYF.